This T cell receptor (beta chain) was recorded in a study of technical replicates of blood from a handful of donors. Here immunoSEQ multiplex PCR was the method, and the copy in TCRdb shows in-frame clones only, minus some. Among about 15,000 clones listed, roughly 88% were seen once. Material for sequencing was PBMCs. This TCR derives from a human donor in good health.

CDR3 region: CSVAGAMDTGELFF. The DNA for the CDR3 is TGCAGCGTTGCAGGGGCGATGGACACCGGGGAGCTGTTTTTT. The chain has TRBV29-1 and TRBJ2-2; the D gene is possibly TRBD1 (6 bases). The CDR3 has 14 residues. Germline V gene sequence: CDR1 SQVTM, CDR2 ANQGSEA. Trimming took 4 bases from V and 3 from J, leaving 12 bases between them.